Included here is one TCR beta chain sequence, with context. Its matching antigen is unknown. Between the trimmed V and J ends, which lost 9 bases and 4 bases, there was a span of 12 bases. The V gene's germline CDR1 is SGHVS and CDR2 FQNEAQ. The CDR3 extends over 12 amino acids. This specimen comes from a study of beta chain features in type 1 diabetes. General observations from the study: Researchers reported that naive, central memory and Treg TCRB repertoires appeared more similar in patients than in healthy donors. Type 1 diabetes patients had moderately but significantly shorter TCRB CDR3s in all four CD4+ subsets.

The study reverse transcribed the entire isolated RNA, so it sequenced expressed TCRB transcripts. Using immunoSEQ multiplex PCR, the repertoire was profiled, and TCRdb retains in-frame clones only, with some absent. Of 200,000 to 250,000 clones listed, 68% were seen once; the top ten hold 0.053%. This clonotype was obtained from a man aged 30 to 39 in good health. Sequences were obtained from naive CD4+ T cells from blood. The V call is TRBV7-8, the J call TRBJ2-5; D perhaps matches TRBD1 (6 bases). CDR3 protein: CARAGVGETQYF. The CDR3 DNA follows: TGTGCCAGGGCAGGGGTGGGAGAGACCCAGTACTTC.